One and the same sample provided the 28 T cell receptor beta chains below, sequenced in a study of long-term antiretroviral therapy in people with HIV. It was version v3.0 of the immunoSEQ assay that was run at survey level. This table comes from immunoSEQ multiplex PCR, and its TCRdb copy is limited to in-frame clones, with some not included. The table has roughly 30,000 clones, approximately 90% seen once. This specimen was unsorted PBMCs, taken 1.8 years after starting antiretroviral therapy. The receptors originated from a young woman with HIV.

The rearrangement uses TRBV7-9 and TRBJ2-7; no clear D gene. CDR1 SEHNR and CDR2 FQNEAQ come from the germline V gene (reference sequence). The CDR3 loop spans 16 amino acids. V was cut by 5 bases and J by 2 bases, with 19 bases left in between. CDR3 amino acids: CASSSATGPLTYEQYF. The CDR3 nucleotides read TGTGCCAGCAGCAGCGCTACCGGACCCTTAACCTACGAGCAGTACTTC.

CDR3 coding DNA: TGCGCCAGCAGCCAAGATTCCTCTAGAAATACGCAGTATTTT. Translated: CASSQDSSRNTQYF. J is TRBJ2-3 and V is TRBV4-3; no reliable D call. Germline lookup yields CDR1 LGHNA and CDR2 YSLEER. Trimming pared 0 bases from V and 7 bases from J, leaving 11 bases between. This CDR3 region has 14 residues.

This clone was detected only once. The V gene is TRBV9, the J gene TRBJ2-1; 7 bases are shared with TRBD2. The germline V gene encodes CDR1 SGDLS and CDR2 YYNGEE. Germline trimming cut 5 bases from V and 0 bases from J; bases unmatched to any gene: 11. This CDR3 spans 17 amino acids. Written as DNA, the CDR3 is TGTGCCAGCAGTCTTGGGGGGGGGTCGAGCTCCTACAATGAGCAGTTCTTC. Residues: CASSLGGGSSSYNEQFF.

The V and J genes are TRBV4-3 and TRBJ2-7; TRBD1 aligns across 8 bases. This CDR3 contains 15 residues. Germline CDR1 and CDR2: LGHNA and YSLEER. J gave up 2 bases and V 0 bases, and 3 bases lay outside the gene matches. The CDR3 DNA sequence: TGCGCCAGCAGCCAAGATGGGACAGGAGCCTACGAGCAGTACTTC. This encodes CASSQDGTGAYEQYF.

For this clone: This same CDR3 is encoded by further DNA sequences in the sample. The chain couples TRBV28 to TRBJ1-1; D gene unclear. CDR1 is MDHEN, CDR2 SYDVKM, per germline. The V and J ends lost 2 bases and 1 base respectively, with 5 bases between them. This CDR3 is built from 13 residues. The CDR3 coding sequence is TGTGCCAGCAGTTTAGGGAGGAACACTGAAGCTTTCTTT. Its protein is CASSLGRNTEAFF.

As DNA, the CDR3 is TGTGCCAGTAGTTCCCCGGGACAGGGGGGGGCTGAGCAGTTCTTC. This encodes CASSSPGQGGAEQFF. This chain joins TRBV19 and TRBJ2-1; 11 bases fit TRBD1. The germline CDR1 and CDR2 sequences are LNHDA and SQIVND (reference sequence). This CDR3 has 15 amino acids. Trimming took 5 bases from V and 9 from J; bases not matched to a gene: 9.

The rearrangement uses TRBV19 and TRBJ2-6; D ambiguous. V lost 3 bases and J 6 bases, leaving 18 bases between the germline ends. The CDR3 extends over 17 amino acids. Per the germline V gene, CDR1 is LNHDA and CDR2 is SQIVND (reference sequence). Here the CDR3 reads CASSIGRIGIVANVLTF. The DNA of the CDR3 is TGTGCCAGTAGTATCGGCAGGATAGGGATCGTGGCCAACGTCCTGACTTTC.

The chain recombines TRBV6-4 with TRBJ2-1, with TRBD2 matching over 7 bases. Trimming took 3 bases from V and 2 from J; bases not matched to a gene: 19. The CDR3 is made up of 20 amino acids. Germline V lookup: CDR1 MRHNA, CDR2 SNTAGT. CDR3 protein: CASSESLEYRGSSPYNEQFF. As DNA, the CDR3 is TGTGCCAGCAGTGAGTCTTTGGAGTACCGCGGGAGCTCACCCTACAATGAGCAGTTCTTC.

The genes are TRBV28 and TRBJ1-4; maybe TRBD1 (5 bases). V lost 4 bases, J lost 0 bases, and 9 bases lay in between. Germline V gene data show CDR1 as MDHEN and CDR2 as SYDVKM. The CDR3 is made up of 15 amino acids. The CDR3 here is CASSSRGTTNEKLFF. The CDR3 nucleotides are TGTGCCAGCAGTTCCCGGGGGACAACTAATGAAAAACTGTTTTTT. Full variable domain (rest looked up from reference TRBV28 and TRBJ1-4): DVKVTQSSRYLVKRTGEKVFLECVQDMDHENMFWYRQDPGLGLRLIYFSYDVKMKEKGDIPEGYSVSREKKERFSLILESASTNQTSMYLCASSSRGTTNEKLFFGSGTQLSVL.

The chain is built from TRBV11-2 and TRBJ2-7; TRBD1 matches 8 bases. From germline, CDR1 is SGHAT and CDR2 FQNNGV. The CDR3 is 15 amino acids. V shed 3 bases, J shed 3 bases, and the junction held 7 bases outside the gene matches. The DNA for the CDR3 is TGTGCCAGCAGCTTTATCCGGGACAGGCTCTACGAGCAGTACTTC. Its protein is CASSFIRDRLYEQYF.

The rearrangement uses TRBV7-6 and TRBJ2-7; tentatively, D is TRBD1 or TRBD2 (5 bases each). V gave up 5 bases and J gave up 3 bases, with 14 bases separating them. The CDR3 sequence is 14 residues long. Germline lookup yields CDR1 SGHVS and CDR2 FNYEAQ. DNA for the CDR3: TGTGCCAGCAGCAGGGACGGATTAGACTACGAGCAGTACTTC. Protein: CASSRDGLDYEQYF.

The chain carries TRBV6-6 and TRBJ2-3; D is perhaps TRBD2 (6 bases). CDR3 length: 14 residues. Germline V gives CDR1 MNHNY, CDR2 SVGAGI (reference sequence). The V end lost 6 bases, the J end lost 2 bases, and 12 bases lay between the germline ends. DNA for the CDR3: TGTGCCAGCAGCCTGGGGGGTTTCACAGATACGCAGTATTTT. This sequence encodes CASSLGGFTDTQYF.

The genes are TRBV5-4 and TRBJ2-3, with no clear D. The CDR3 is made up of 15 amino acids. The V end lost 0 bases, the J end lost 4 bases, and 12 bases lay between the germline ends. Germline values: CDR1 SGHNT, CDR2 YYREEE (reference sequence). As DNA, the CDR3 is TGTGCCAGCAGCTTGGGCCGGTACCCCCCAGATACGCAGTATTTT. Translation gives CASSLGRYPPDTQYF.

The genes are TRBV27 and TRBJ2-3; TRBD1 matches at 7 bases. Germline CDR1 is MNHEY and CDR2 is SMNVEV (reference sequence). Trimming removed 6 bases from V and 6 bases from J; junction bases left unmatched: 3. There are 12 residues in the CDR3. DNA for the CDR3: TGTGCCAGCAGCCTACAGGGGGATACGCAGTATTTT. It codes for CASSLQGDTQYF.

J is TRBJ2-1 and V is TRBV5-4, with 7 bases that match TRBD1. Germline V CDR1 and CDR2: SGHNT, YYREEE (reference sequence). The CDR3 length is 15 residues. V shed 4 bases and J 8 bases; nucleotides not matched to a gene: 12. CDR3 DNA: TGTGCCAGCAGCAAGACAGGGTCCAGGGTCGATGAGCAGTTCTTC. Its protein product is CASSKTGSRVDEQFF.

In this sample, this clone turned up once. This chain joins TRBV5-1 and TRBJ1-5; D gene uncertain. CDR3 length: 15 amino acids. The V end was cut by 0 bases, the J end by 0 bases, with 7 bases between. The V gene's germline CDR1 is SGHRS and CDR2 YFSETQ. The CDR3 sequence: CASSLDGYSNQPQHF. In DNA form, the CDR3 reads TGCGCCAGCAGCTTGGACGGATATAGCAATCAGCCCCAGCATTTT.

V gene TRBV27 combines with J gene TRBJ2-7, with D tentatively TRBD2 (6 bases). V was pared by 0 bases and J by 3 bases, with 15 bases between. The CDR3 is 16 residues long. CDR1 is MNHEY and CDR2 is SMNVEV in the germline V gene (reference sequence). CDR3 loop: CASSLSYSGWRYEQYF. For the CDR3, the DNA is TGTGCCAGCAGTTTATCGTACAGCGGGTGGCGCTACGAGCAGTACTTC.

The CDR3 loop reads CASELGTGYYEQYF. The CDR3 DNA sequence: TGCGCCAGTGAACTGGGGACAGGGTACTACGAGCAGTACTTC. V gene TRBV5-1 combines with J gene TRBJ2-7; 9 positions agree with TRBD1. V shed 8 bases and J 3 bases; nucleotides not matched to a gene: 9. The CDR3 runs 14 residues. Looked up from germline, CDR1 is SGHRS and CDR2 is YFSETQ.

The J gene is TRBJ1-5, the V gene TRBV19; possible D gene TRBD1, 5 bases. Trimming cost V 6 bases and J 5 bases, with 11 bases left between them. The CDR3 has 13 residues. Germline V lookup: CDR1 LNHDA, CDR2 SQIVND (reference sequence). CDR3 DNA: TGTGCCAGTAGGTTACAGGAGCATCAGCCCCAGCATTTT. This translates into CASRLQEHQPQHF.

The chain has TRBV9 and TRBJ2-5, with a possible D match to TRBD2 (8 bases). Per the germline V gene, CDR1 is SGDLS and CDR2 is YYNGEE. The V and J ends lost 0 bases and 4 bases respectively, with 37 bases between them. The CDR3 length is 23 residues. This chain's CDR3 is CASSVAPGQDPGLGRQNGETQYF. The CDR3 DNA sequence: TGTGCCAGCAGCGTAGCCCCTGGACAGGATCCGGGACTAGGTCGGCAAAATGGAGAGACCCAGTACTTC. Using reference TRBV9 and TRBJ2-5 for the parts outside the CDR3, the full variable domain is DSGVTQTPKHLITATGQRVTLRCSPRSGDLSVYWYQQSLDQGLQFLIQYYNGEERAKGNILERFSAQQFPDLHSELNLSSLELGDSALYFCASSVAPGQDPGLGRQNGETQYFGPGTRLLVL.

The V gene is TRBV21-1, the J gene TRBJ2-1; TRBD2, the D gene given by the table, was not confirmed from the DNA. TRBV21-1 is a documented pseudogene. This CDR3 is built from 12 residues. The CDR3 spells CASSKEVGGTVF. For the CDR3, the DNA is TGTGCCAGCAGCAAAGAGGTGGGAGGTACGGTCTTC.

The chain employs TRBV4-1 and TRBJ2-3; maybe TRBD2 (6 bases). The CDR3 has 16 amino acids. CDR1 MGHRA and CDR2 YSYEKL come from the germline V gene. V shed 5 bases and J shed 0 bases, with 15 bases lying between them. The CDR3 protein is CASSGPGGLSTDTQYF. CDR3 coding DNA: TGCGCCAGCAGCGGGCCCGGGGGACTTAGCACAGATACGCAGTATTTT.

This clone was seen only a few times. V gene TRBV29-1 combines with J gene TRBJ2-7; D is possibly TRBD1 or TRBD2 (5 bases each). Deletions cut 6 bases from V and 6 bases from J, with 21 bases between. Germline V gives CDR1 SQVTM, CDR2 ANQGSEA. The CDR3 length is 14 residues. CDR3 DNA: TGCAGCGTCCTAACGGGGACCTACGCTGGCGAGCAGTACTTC. Amino acids: CSVLTGTYAGEQYF.

In its sample, this clone was seen once. The chain has TRBV7-9 and TRBJ2-3, with D perhaps TRBD1 (5 bases). The ends were cut back, 1 base at V and 5 bases at J, with 7 bases in the middle. There are 13 residues in the CDR3. Germline V gives CDR1 SEHNR, CDR2 FQNEAQ (reference sequence). CDR3 sequence reads: CASSLETEDTQYF. The CDR3 DNA follows: TGTGCCAGCAGCTTAGAGACAGAAGATACGCAGTATTTT. Full variable domain (rest looked up from reference TRBV7-9 and TRBJ2-3): DTGVSQNPRHKITKRGQNVTFRCDPISEHNRLYWYRQTLGQGPEFLTYFQNEAQLEKSRLLSDRFSAERPKGSFSTLEIQRTEQGDSAMYLCASSLETEDTQYFGPGTRLTVL.

V usage is TRBV28 and J usage is TRBJ2-5; 12 positions agree with TRBD2. After removal of 2 bases from V and 4 bases from J, the junction contained 11 bases not matched to a gene. Germline CDR1 reads MDHEN; CDR2 reads SYDVKM. The CDR3 is 18 amino acids. As DNA, the CDR3 is TGTGCCAGCAGTTTAGGACTTCCTAGCGGGAGGGCCGGAGAGACCCAGTACTTC. This translates into CASSLGLPSGRAGETQYF.

The chain is built from TRBV4-3 and TRBJ2-7, with 8 bases lining up with TRBD1. CDR3 length equals 15 residues. The trim removed 3 bases at V and 4 bases at J, leaving 8 bases unmatched. Germline lookup yields CDR1 LGHNA and CDR2 YSLEER. The CDR3 reads CASSQDRDNRYEQYF. CDR3 sequence (DNA): TGCGCCAGCAGCCAGGACAGGGATAATCGGTACGAGCAGTACTTC.

V and J are TRBV10-3 and TRBJ2-3; TRBD2 matches 16 bases. Looked up from germline, CDR1 is ENHRY and CDR2 is SYGVKD. V shed 4 bases, J shed 3 bases, and the junction held 10 bases outside the gene matches. The CDR3 is 19 amino acids. CDR3 DNA: TGTGCCATCAGTGGGGGACTAGCGGGAGGGTCTTTTGAGACAGATACGCAGTATTTT. Its translation is CAISGGLAGGSFETDTQYF.

Remarks on this clone: The same CDR3 arises from other DNA sequences in this sample as well. The chain links TRBV15 to TRBJ2-1, with D possibly TRBD2 on 6 matching bases. V shed 2 bases and J shed 5 bases, with 10 bases lying between them. Germline-derived CDR1 and CDR2 are LNHNV and YYDKDF (reference sequence). This CDR3 comprises 14 residues. This chain's CDR3 is CATSRPGGNNEQFF. CDR3 coding DNA: TGTGCCACCAGCAGACCCGGGGGTAACAATGAGCAGTTCTTC.